Given below is one TCR beta chain in context. Profiling relied on immunoSEQ multiplex PCR, and the TCRdb table lists in-frame clones only, not all of them. Of about 30,000 clones listed, 75% to 90% are singletons. The sample originates from a study of PD-L1 blockade in urothelial cancer. Study summary: Blood samples had a median of about 150,000 T cells.

The length of the CDR3 is 16 residues. The V segment lost 1 base and the J segment 2 bases; nucleotides outside the gene matches: 1. Germline CDR1 KGHSH, CDR2 LQKENI. The chain employs TRBV18 and TRBJ2-3; 12 bases are a match to TRBD2. The material sequenced was PBMCs, taken around atezolizumab (anti-PD-L1) treatment. This clonotype originated in a man aged 50-59 years with urothelial cancer. CDR3 in DNA: TGTGCCAGCTCACCACGGACTAGCGGGAACACAGATACGCAGTATTTT. This gives the protein CASSPRTSGNTDTQYF.